This TCR beta chain was captured in a study of blood T cells in healthy people across ages. Study outcomes and limitations: Naive CD4+ cells and diversity were both higher in long-lived donors than in aged donors.

This clonotype was counted a few times. The antigen is undetermined. Individuals who donated were healthy Caucasians from Russia aged roughly 6 to 90. Each individual donor underwent a draw of ten milliliters of peripheral blood. Isolated per sample were at least 7 million PBMCs. Next came a second PCR, run for roughly 7 to 12 cycles, which used a sample-barcoded 5' primer along with a J-beta primer mix. In TCRdb, the 5' RACE reads were re-called with MiXCR into one record per CDR3 protein. This sample yields just over 800,000 distinct CDR3 sequences, of which about 59% are seen a single time; 25% to 35% belongs to the top ten. The CDR3 runs 19 residues. Germline V gives CDR1 MGHDK, CDR2 SYGVNS. V shed 0 bases, J shed 2 bases, and the junction held 11 bases outside the gene matches.

Material for sequencing was blood. J is TRBJ2-1 and V is TRBV25-1; 9 nucleotides line up with TRBD2. The receptor was derived from a man in his thirties or forties in good health. The CDR3 here is CASSEYRKTSGWAYNEQFF. The CDR3 region has the DNA TGTGCCAGCAGTGAATATCGGAAAACTAGCGGGTGGGCCTACAATGAGCAGTTCTTC.